The present T cell receptor (beta chain) was sequenced within a study of blood T cell repertoires in COVID-19. Background on the study: Specimens from acute and convalescent COVID-19 originated in the United States, Italy and Spain. Sources were T cells, B-cell-depleted T cells, or PBMCs; the material itself was cDNA or gDNA.

Per the original data handling: How many nucleated cells were present was estimated from reference gene primer amplification. TCRdb's copy holds only in-frame clones and misses some; the assay was immunoSEQ multiplex PCR. The DNA gave D and trimming, while V, J and clone size come from that table. The sample has roughly 77,000 clones, approximately 85% seen once; the top ten hold just over 5%. The CDR3 has 13 amino acids. Trimming shortened V by 6 bases and J by 4 bases, and 12 bases separated the two germline ends. The germline CDR1 and CDR2 sequences are MNHEY and SVGEGT. The receptor was isolated from a human donor in a cohort sampled during active COVID-19. This chain joins TRBV6-2 or TRBV6-3 and TRBJ1-2; D gene unclear. Sample: peripheral blood. The CDR3, as DNA: TGTGCCAGCAGCCCCCCGCGGCCCTATGGCTACACCTTC. Its protein is CASSPPRPYGYTF.